Here is one T cell receptor beta chain with its context. Its antigen is unidentified. The data are from a study of T cell responses to AZD1222 COVID-19 vaccine. Study observations and caveats: Spike-specific TCR repertoires showed rising breadth and depth after two AZD1222 doses. Baseline seropositivity characterized only six AZD1222 recipients.

The repertoire was sequenced with immunoSEQ multiplex PCR; TCRdb's copy has only in-frame clones and lacks some. The repertoire holds 120,000 to 150,000 clones, roughly 90% seen once, with approximately 5.6% in the top ten. From germline, CDR1 is KGHSH and CDR2 LQKENI. The ends were cut back, 1 base at V and 1 base at J, with 10 bases in the middle. This CDR3 has 15 residues. The source was peripheral blood, collected 28 days after the second dose of the MenACWY control vaccine. The origin of this receptor is an adult who received the MenACWY meningococcal vaccine as a control. V and J are TRBV18 and TRBJ1-1; tentative D call: TRBD1 (6 bases). The CDR3 sequence is CASSPQEQGNTEAFF. CDR3 in DNA: TGTGCCAGCTCACCACAGGAACAGGGGAACACTGAAGCTTTCTTT.